This paragraph reports one TCR beta chain. Its antigen is unidentified. The junction departs from the called germline gene at one end, perhaps through a read error. This CDR3 is built from 16 residues. Germline loops: CDR1 DFQATT, CDR2 SNEGSKA (reference sequence). The data stem from a study of identical twins. Overall study results and limits: In zero-insertion analyses, partial confounding could arise from invariant MAIT and iNKT cells.

TCRdb analysed the 5' RACE reads with MiXCR anew, one entry per CDR3 protein. The table has about 300,000 distinct CDR3 sequences, approximately 13% seen once. Another study also made use of these data, one on yellow fever vaccine responses in identical twins.

This sequence originates from a young woman in good health. This chain uses TRBV20-1 with TRBJ2-1, with 7 positions matching TRBD2. The specimen sequenced was CD8+ T cells sorted from blood. The CDR3 loop reads CSAGEEAGSSYNEQFF. CDR3 bases: TGCAGTGCTGGAGAGGAAGCGGGAAGCTCCTACAATGAGCAGTTCTTC.